Shown below are 9 T cell receptor beta chains from a single sample sequenced in a study of blood T cell repertoires in COVID-19 (dated by TCRdb to 2020 to 2022). The library relied on the immunoSEQ multiplex PCR assay. TCRdb obtained this table from immuneACCESS and retained in-frame rearrangements with V and J assigned. These tables miss some clones; where compared with another copy, unresolved V genes account for less than half of the shortfall, and the remainder is unexplained. This sample has about 480,000 clones in its table, and 70% to 90% of those were observed once. The ten most abundant clones make up 1.5% to 2% of the sample. What was sequenced was PBMCs or T cells enriched from blood (not recorded which). Receptors originate from a middle-aged woman who had recovered from COVID-19.

The V call is TRBV19, the J call TRBJ1-5, with D tentatively TRBD1 (6 bases). Germline loops: CDR1 LNHDA, CDR2 SQIVND (reference sequence). This CDR3 spans 16 amino acids. Trimming stripped 11 bases from V and 0 bases from J, with 20 bases between. The DNA of the CDR3 is TGTGCCTGCAGCCCCGTCGGGACAAGTAGCAATCAGCCCCAGCATTTT. The encoded protein is CACSPVGTSSNQPQHF.

The chain employs TRBV5-4 and TRBJ1-2, with no clear D. The CDR3 contains 12 residues. The V gene's germline CDR1 is SGHNT and CDR2 YYREEE (reference sequence). Trimming cost V 0 bases and J 8 bases, with 8 bases left between them. The CDR3 region has the DNA TGTGCCAGCAGCTTGGAAGCTTTAGGCTACACCTTC. Translation: CASSLEALGYTF.

CDR3: CASSPRTSRSTDTQYF. The CDR3 DNA is TGTGCCAGCAGCCCGCGGACTAGCCGTTCCACAGATACGCAGTATTTT. The chain carries TRBV3-1 (or the pseudogene TRBV3-2) and TRBJ2-3; 8 bases are a match to TRBD2. Germline assignment: CDR1 LGHDT and CDR2 YNNKEL (reference sequence). The CDR3 has 16 residues. J gave up 2 bases and V 4 bases, and 8 bases lay outside the gene matches.

The V call is TRBV6-5, the J call TRBJ1-2, with D perhaps TRBD1 (6 bases). Per the germline V gene, CDR1 is MNHEY and CDR2 is SVGAGI. V was shortened by 3 bases and J by 4 bases, with 12 bases between the two germline ends. The CDR3 consists of 14 residues. The chain's CDR3 is CASSYTQGTYGYTF. As DNA, the CDR3 is TGTGCCAGCAGTTATACTCAGGGGACCTATGGCTACACCTTC.

This chain joins TRBV25-1 and TRBJ1-1; 9 bases are shared with TRBD1. The junction had 11 bases not matched to a gene; V was cut back by 8 bases and J by 4 bases. Germline V CDR1 and CDR2: MGHDK, SYGVNS. This CDR3 contains 15 residues. The CDR3 loop is CASSSYQGQGTEAFF. The DNA of the CDR3 is TGTGCCAGCTCTTCCTATCAGGGACAGGGCACTGAAGCTTTCTTT.

This clone was recorded only once. CDR3 sequence reads: CASSPWTSGRGGETQYF. The CDR3 region has the DNA TGTGCCAGCAGCCCCTGGACTAGCGGGAGAGGAGGAGAGACCCAGTACTTC. V is TRBV7-2 and J is TRBJ2-5; 13 bases agree with TRBD2. With V trimmed by 5 bases and J by 4 bases, 10 bases remained unmatched. Germline CDR1 SGHTA, CDR2 FQGNSA. The CDR3 is 17 residues long.

V gene TRBV5-6 combines with J gene TRBJ2-7, with 8 bases lining up with TRBD1. The CDR3 spans 14 residues. The ends lost 2 bases at V and 4 bases at J; junction bases unmatched: 5. Germline CDR1 and CDR2: SGHDT and YYEEEE. The CDR3 region has the DNA TGTGCCAGCAGCTTCCCCACAGGGGGGTACGAGCAGTACTTC. Its protein is CASSFPTGGYEQYF.

The chain combines TRBV10-3 with TRBJ1-5, with 9 bases fitting TRBD1. Germline CDR1 reads ENHRY; CDR2 reads SYGVKD. J was trimmed by 6 bases and V by 6 bases; bases with no gene match: 21. The CDR3 is 19 residues long. CDR3 sequence (DNA): TGTGCCATCAGCACTTCTATGACAGGGGGACTAGGTCTGGGTCAGCCCCAGCATTTT. Translation: CAISTSMTGGLGLGQPQHF.

The rearrangement uses TRBV18 and TRBJ2-2, with TRBD1 matching over 10 bases. The CDR3 runs 15 residues. Unmatched junction bases numbered 5, after V lost 6 bases and J lost 4 bases. Germline V lookup: CDR1 KGHSH, CDR2 LQKENI. The CDR3 DNA reads as TGTGCCAGCTCCCAAAGGACAGGGGGCACCGGGGAGCTGTTTTTT. Encoded protein: CASSQRTGGTGELFF. The full variable domain, with the rest looked up from reference TRBV18 and TRBJ2-2, is NAGVMQNPRHLVRRRGQEARLRCSPMKGHSHVYWYRQLPEEGLKFMVYLQKENIIDESGMPKERFSAEFPKEGPSILRIQQVVRGDSAAYFCASSQRTGGTGELFFGEGSRLTVL.